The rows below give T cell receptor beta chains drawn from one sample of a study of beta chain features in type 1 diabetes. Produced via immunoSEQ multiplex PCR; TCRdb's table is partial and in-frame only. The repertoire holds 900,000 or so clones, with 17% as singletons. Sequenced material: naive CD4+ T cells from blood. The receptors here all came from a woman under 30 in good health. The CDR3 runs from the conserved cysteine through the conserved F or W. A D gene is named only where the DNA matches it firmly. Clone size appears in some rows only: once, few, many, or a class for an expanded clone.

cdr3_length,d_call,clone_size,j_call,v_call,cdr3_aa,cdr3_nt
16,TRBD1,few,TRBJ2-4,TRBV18,CASSPWTGLPKNIQYF,TGTGCCAGCTCACCTTGGACAGGGTTACCCAAAAACATTCAGTACTTC
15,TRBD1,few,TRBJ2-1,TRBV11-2,CASSLADRGLGEQFF,TGTGCCAGCAGCTTAGCAGACAGGGGGCTGGGTGAGCAGTTCTTC
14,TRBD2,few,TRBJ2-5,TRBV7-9,CASSQGLAQETQYF,TGTGCCAGCAGCCAGGGACTAGCACAAGAGACCCAGTACTTC
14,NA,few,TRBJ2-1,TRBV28,CASSPGSGRNEQFF,TGTGCCAGCAGTCCAGGGAGCGGACGCAATGAGCAGTTCTTC
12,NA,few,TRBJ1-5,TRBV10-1,CASSDSNQPQHF,TGCGCCAGCAGTGACTCGAATCAGCCCCAGCATTTT
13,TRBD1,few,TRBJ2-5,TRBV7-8,CASGTGSRETQYF,TGTGCCAGCGGGACAGGGTCACGAGAGACCCAGTACTTC
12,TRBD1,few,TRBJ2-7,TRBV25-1,CATRQGTYEQYF,TGTGCCACCAGACAGGGAACTTACGAGCAGTACTTC
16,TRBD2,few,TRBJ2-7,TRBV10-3,CAISEDAGERSYEQYF,TGTGCCATCAGTGAGGACGCGGGAGAGCGATCCTACGAGCAGTACTTC
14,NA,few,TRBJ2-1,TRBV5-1,CASSLGQLYNEQFF,TGCGCCAGCAGCTTGGGTCAGCTCTACAATGAGCAGTTCTTC
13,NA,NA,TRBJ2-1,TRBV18,CATRQELYNEQFF,TGTGCCACTCGACAGGAGCTCTACAATGAGCAGTTCTTC
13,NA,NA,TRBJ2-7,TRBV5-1,CASRDRLTYEQYF,TGCGCCAGCAGAGACAGGCTCACCTACGAGCAGTACTTC
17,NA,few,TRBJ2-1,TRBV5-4,CASSLDGSSSSYNEQFF,TGTGCCAGCAGCTTGGATGGGAGTAGTAGCTCCTACAATGAGCAGTTCTTC
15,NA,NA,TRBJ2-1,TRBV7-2,CASSLLRGSYNEQFF,TGTGCCAGCAGCTTACTGAGGGGCTCCTACAATGAGCAGTTCTTC
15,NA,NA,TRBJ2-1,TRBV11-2,CASSFGLKSYNEQFF,TGTGCCAGCAGCTTTGGCCTAAAATCCTACAATGAGCAGTTCTTC
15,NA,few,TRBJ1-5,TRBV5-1,CASSLGPVSNQPQHF,TGCGCCAGCAGCTTGGGGCCAGTTAGCAATCAGCCCCAGCATTTT
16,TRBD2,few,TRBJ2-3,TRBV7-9,CASSSTGTSGTDTQYF,TGTGCCAGCAGCTCCACCGGGACTAGCGGGACTGATACGCAGTATTTT
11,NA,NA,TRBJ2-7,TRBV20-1,CSARDQGQQYF,TGCAGTGCTAGAGATCAGGGTCAGCAGTACTTC
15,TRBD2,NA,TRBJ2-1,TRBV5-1,CASSRTSGRDNEQFF,TGCGCCAGCAGCCGGACTAGCGGGAGGGACAATGAGCAGTTCTTC
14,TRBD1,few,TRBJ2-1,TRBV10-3,CATIGGQGRNEQFF,TGTGCCACCATAGGGGGACAGGGGCGCAATGAGCAGTTCTTC
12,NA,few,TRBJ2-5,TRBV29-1,CSVGVGQETQYF,TGCAGCGTTGGGGTGGGGCAAGAGACCCAGTACTTC
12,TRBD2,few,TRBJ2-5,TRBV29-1,CSATSGSETQYF,TGCAGCGCGACTAGCGGGAGTGAGACCCAGTACTTC
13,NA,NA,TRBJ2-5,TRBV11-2,CASSRGLGETQYF,TGTGCCAGCAGCCGGGGCCTTGGGGAGACCCAGTACTTC
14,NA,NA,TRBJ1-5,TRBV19,CASRQDAANQPQHF,TGTGCCAGTCGACAGGACGCCGCCAATCAGCCCCAGCATTTT
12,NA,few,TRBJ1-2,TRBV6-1,CASSWGAYGYTF,TGTGCCAGCTCTTGGGGAGCCTATGGCTACACCTTC
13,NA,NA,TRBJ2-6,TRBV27,CASSHSGANVLTF,TGTGCCAGCAGCCATAGTGGGGCCAACGTCCTGACTTTC
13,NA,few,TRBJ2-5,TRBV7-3,CASSRGPGETQYF,TGTGCCAGCAGCCGGGGGCCGGGAGAGACCCAGTACTTC
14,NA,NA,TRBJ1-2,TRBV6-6,CASTARGAGYGYTF,TGTGCCAGCACGGCGCGGGGCGCGGGCTATGGCTACACCTTC
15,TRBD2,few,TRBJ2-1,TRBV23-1,CASSQSIRLANEQFF,TGCGCCAGCAGTCAATCCATCAGACTAGCAAATGAGCAGTTCTTC
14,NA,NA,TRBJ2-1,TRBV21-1,CASGGTSLSNEQFF,TGTGCCAGCGGAGGGACTAGTCTATCCAATGAGCAGTTCTTC
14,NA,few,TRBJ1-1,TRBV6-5,CASSSPPGWTEAFF,TGTGCCAGCAGTTCTCCGCCGGGTTGGACTGAAGCTTTCTTT
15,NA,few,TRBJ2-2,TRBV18,CASSRDAANTGELFF,TGTGCCAGCTCACGGGACGCCGCGAACACCGGGGAGCTGTTTTTT
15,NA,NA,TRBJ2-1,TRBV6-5,CASSPIPQGAGEQFF,TGTGCCAGCAGTCCGATACCACAGGGAGCGGGTGAGCAGTTCTTC
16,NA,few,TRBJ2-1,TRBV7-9,CASSPRPGPRYNEQFF,TGTGCCAGCAGCCCAAGGCCAGGACCCCGCTACAATGAGCAGTTCTTC
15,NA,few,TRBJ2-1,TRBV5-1,CASSLDRFWPGEQFF,TGCGCCAGCAGCTTGGATAGGTTTTGGCCCGGTGAGCAGTTCTTC
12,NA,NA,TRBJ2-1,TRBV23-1,CASSQPLRGQFF,TGCGCCAGCAGTCAACCCCTTCGTGGGCAGTTCTTC
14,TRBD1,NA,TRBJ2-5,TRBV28,CASSSPGTGETQYF,TGTGCCAGCAGTTCCCCGGGGACAGGAGAGACCCAGTACTTC
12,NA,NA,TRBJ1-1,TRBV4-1,CASAGSNTEAFF,TGCGCCAGCGCGGGGTCGAACACTGAAGCTTTCTTT
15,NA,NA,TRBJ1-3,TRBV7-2,CASSSWSPSGNTIYF,TGTGCCAGCAGCTCCTGGTCCCCCTCTGGAAACACCATATATTTT
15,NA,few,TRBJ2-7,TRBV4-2,CASHPGSGYPYEQYF,TGTGCCAGCCACCCCGGTTCAGGGTACCCCTACGAGCAGTACTTC
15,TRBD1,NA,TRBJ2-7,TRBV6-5,CASSYSGQSSYEQYF,TGTGCCAGCAGTTACTCGGGACAGAGCTCCTACGAGCAGTACTTC
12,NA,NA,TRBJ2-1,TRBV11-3,CASSHGVGEQFF,TGTGCCAGCAGCCACGGAGTGGGTGAGCAGTTCTTC